This T cell receptor beta chain comes out of a study of graft-versus-host responses after intestinal transplantation (dated by TCRdb to 2020 to 2023). In the study overall: The transplants that recipients received were multivisceral, liver-intestinal, or isolated intestinal. Every recipient was given anti-thymocyte globulin induction, followed by around three years of maintenance tacrolimus and steroids. After intestinal transplantation, graft-versus-host and host-versus-graft alloreactive T cell clones in the graft, circulation and bone marrow were tracked using bulk TCR-beta CDR3 sequencing. To identify alloreactive clones, pre-transplant mixed lymphocyte reaction products were sequenced and then compared with unstimulated pre-transplant donor and recipient T cells. The cohort enrolled some 23 intestinal transplant recipients, one of whom was a retransplant, and a few patients without pretransplant specimens were excluded. Donor T cell macrochimerism was defined as a peak of at least 4% donor T cells among recipient peripheral blood mononuclear cells. Rather than going through the commercial service, samples from a few later patients were sequenced in-house on an Illumina MiSeq and processed with MiXCR. Results the study describes overall, beyond this receptor: Early after transplant, peak levels of circulating GvH clones were found to be associated with declines in HvG clones. GvH clones were detected in recipient bone marrow, and some appeared earlier in ileal mucosa or blood, consistent with an intestinal mucosal origin. Patients with donor T cell macrochimerism had high GvH to HvG T cell clonal ratios in their allografts. Conclusions were limited by the relatively low number and heterogeneity of intestinal transplant patients.

The library was prepared using the immunoSEQ multiplex PCR assay. For most patients, genomic DNA was isolated with the Qiagen DNeasy Blood and Tissue Kit and shipped frozen to Adaptive Biotechnologies for TCR sequencing. High-throughput TCR-beta CDR3 sequencing of genomic DNA from most patients was performed by Adaptive Biotechnologies. The authors processed their data as follows. Adaptive's ImmunoSEQ software supplied the TCR sequencing data for 15 to 20 patients, while MiXCR and VDJtools were used to process three other patients. CD4 versus CD8 sorting errors were corrected by removing sequences found in both subsets at a frequency ratio below 5:1. Because the origin of CDR3 nucleotide sequences shared between donor and recipient could not be assigned, those sequences were removed. To be classed as alloreactive, a clone needed at least 2-fold expansion over unstimulated cells and a minimum CFSE-low frequency of 0.002% (template counts) or 0.001% (read counts). Clones detected in sequenced pre-transplant spleen, lymph node, or MLR CFSE-low populations of the donor or recipient were defined as mappable. Cumulative frequency of alloreactive clones was calculated as a percentage of all sequences weighted by copy number. This immuneACCESS table, as held by TCRdb, lists in-frame sequences with V and J called but not all clones. Of the missing ones, under half trace to an unresolved V gene in checked studies; the others have no known cause. The V and J calls and clone size were taken over from that table, and D and trimming were inferred from the DNA. The sample table contains about 120,000 clones; only one count was recorded for approximately 95% of them. The top ten clones comprise more than 0.095% of the sample.

This specimen's time point label, per the study, means: cells obtained before transplantation from donor or recipient. CD3+CD4+ and CD3+CD8+ populations were FACS-sorted from unstimulated pre-transplant donor and recipient cells taken from spleen or lymph nodes. The germline V gene encodes CDR1 MRHNA and CDR2 SNTAGT. Spanning cysteine to phenylalanine, the CDR3 consists of 14 amino acids. The read is trimmed to its CDR3 DNA, 42 bases read in frame from base 1. At the junction V is shortened by 3 bases and J by 6 bases, with 13 bases in between. Concerning this clone itself: What antigen it recognizes has not been identified. No qualities accompany the bases; no much larger clone lies one base away.

This receptor chain uses TRBV6-4 and TRBJ2-3; TRBD1 could be the D gene, as 5 bases match. This receptor was identified in a human donor who received an intestinal transplant. The sequencing used unstimulated CD4+ T cells sorted from spleen or lymph node cells, collected before intestinal transplant. The CDR3 reads CASSELGQADTQYF. The DNA sequence is given as TGTGCCAGCAGTGAGTTAGGACAAGCGGATACGCAGTATTTT.